This T cell receptor beta chain was captured in a study of memory CD4+ T cells and cytomegalovirus serostatus. Study summary: This sample comes from healthy Belgian adults, under 10 CMV seropositive, 24 seronegative. The study, taken as a whole, reports: The CMV-associated TCR signature appears largely within the CD4+ memory repertoire.

The sort gate was single viable CD3+CD4+CD8-CD45RO+ cells for memory CD4+ T cells. Positive selection with CD4 microbeads enriched total CD4+ T cells. Produced via immunoSEQ multiplex PCR; TCRdb's table is partial and in-frame only. The sample records about 61,000 clones, about three quarters being singletons. Turning to this clone: Its antigen is undetermined.

Sequenced input: memory CD4+ T cells from blood. The origin of this receptor is an adult in good health and CMV-seronegative. Some clones in this sample may be carry-over from other donors' samples.

The CDR3: CSVEVNSGRAAMSEQFF. CDR3 nucleotides: TGCAGCGTTGAAGTTAACAGCGGGAGGGCCGCTATGAGTGAGCAGTTCTTC. J is TRBJ2-1 and V is TRBV29-1; TRBD2 aligns across 10 bases. V shed 1 base, J shed 9 bases, and the junction held 15 bases outside the gene matches. The germline CDR1 and CDR2 sequences are SQVTM and ANQGSEA. The CDR3 sequence is 17 residues long.